This T cell receptor (beta chain) comes out of a study of blood T cell repertoires in COVID-19. As for the study in general: Some COVID-19 samples were acute and others convalescent; all came from the United States, Italy and Spain.

V lost 4 bases, J lost 6 bases, and 18 bases lay in between. The CDR3 totals 15 residues. Germline V CDR1 and CDR2: MNHEY, SMNVEV (reference sequence). Produced via immunoSEQ multiplex PCR; TCRdb's table is partial and in-frame only. The table includes roughly 150,000 clones, over 70% detected once. The receptor comes from a woman in her seventies who had recovered from COVID-19. Sequences were obtained from peripheral blood. The chain employs TRBV27 and TRBJ1-2; TRBD1 might be the D (6 bases). The CDR3 spells CASSSPRGGGDGYTF. Here the CDR3 DNA reads TGTGCCAGCAGTTCCCCCCGTGGGGGCGGCGATGGCTACACCTTC.